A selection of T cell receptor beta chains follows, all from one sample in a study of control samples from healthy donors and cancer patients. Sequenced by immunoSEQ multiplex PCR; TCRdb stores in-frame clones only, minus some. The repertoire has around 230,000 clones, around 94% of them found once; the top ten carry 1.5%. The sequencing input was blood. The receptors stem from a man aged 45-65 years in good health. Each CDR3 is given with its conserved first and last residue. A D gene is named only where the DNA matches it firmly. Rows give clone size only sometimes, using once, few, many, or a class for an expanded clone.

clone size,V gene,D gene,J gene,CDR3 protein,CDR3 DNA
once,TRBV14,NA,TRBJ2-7,CASSHQGNYEQYF,TGTGCCAGCAGCCATCAGGGGAACTACGAGCAGTACTTC
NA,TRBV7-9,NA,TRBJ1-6,CASSLQGPYSPLHF,TGTGCCAGCAGCCTACAAGGCCCTTATTCACCCCTCCACTTT
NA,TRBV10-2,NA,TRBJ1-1,CASTRSTRVNTEAFF,TGCGCCAGCACCCGGAGTACGAGGGTGAACACTGAAGCTTTCTTT
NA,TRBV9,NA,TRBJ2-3,CASNIDGDTQYF,TGTGCCAGCAACATCGACGGGGATACGCAGTATTTT
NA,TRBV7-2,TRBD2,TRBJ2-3,CASSPYGASGRITDTQYF,TGTGCCAGCAGCCCCTACGGGGCTAGCGGGAGGATCACAGATACGCAGTATTTT
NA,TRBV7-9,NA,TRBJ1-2,CASSLTYRAERGGYTF,TGTGCCAGCAGCTTAACCTACAGGGCCGAGAGGGGTGGCTACACCTTC
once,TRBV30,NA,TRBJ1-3,CAWTRGRGAGNTIYF,TGTGCCTGGACTCGGGGGAGAGGGGCTGGAAACACCATATATTTT
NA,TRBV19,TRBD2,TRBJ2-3,CASSRRLADTQYF,TGTGCCAGTAGTAGGCGACTAGCGGATACGCAGTATTTT
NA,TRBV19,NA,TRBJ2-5,CASSTPGRETQYF,TGTGCCAGTAGTACCCCAGGACGAGAGACCCAGTACTTC
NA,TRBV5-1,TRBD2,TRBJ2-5,CASNPGLEGETQYF,TGCGCCAGCAACCCGGGACTAGAAGGAGAGACCCAGTACTTC
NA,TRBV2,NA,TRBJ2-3,CASSDVLAYTDTQYF,TGTGCCAGCAGTGACGTACTCGCCTACACAGATACGCAGTATTTT
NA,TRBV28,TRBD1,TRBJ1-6,CASSLRQGNNSPLHF,TGTGCCAGCAGTTTAAGACAGGGAAATAATTCACCCCTCCACTTT
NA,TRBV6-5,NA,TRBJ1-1,CASSPRRENTEAFF,TGTGCCAGCAGCCCACGACGGGAAAACACTGAAGCTTTCTTT
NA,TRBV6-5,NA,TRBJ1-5,CASTRRGEGPQHF,TGTGCCAGCACACGGAGGGGAGAAGGGCCCCAGCATTTT
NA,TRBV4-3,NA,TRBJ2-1,CASSQDPPLVWSYNEQFF,TGCGCCAGCAGCCAAGATCCCCCACTAGTTTGGTCCTACAATGAGCAGTTCTTC
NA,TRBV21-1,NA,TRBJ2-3,CARGVPSTDTQYF,TGTGCCAGAGGGGTTCCTAGCACAGATACGCAGTATTTT
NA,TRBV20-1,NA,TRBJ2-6,CSASETGANVLTF,TGCAGTGCTAGTGAAACAGGGGCCAACGTCCTGACTTTC
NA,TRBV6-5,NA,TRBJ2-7,CASSIPGTPSWQYF,TGTGCCAGCAGTATTCCGGGGACCCCAAGTTGGCAGTACTTC
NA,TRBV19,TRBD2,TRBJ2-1,CASSRGSSGGEQFF,TGTGCCAGTAGCCGAGGGTCTAGCGGGGGGGAGCAGTTCTTC
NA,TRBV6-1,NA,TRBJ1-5,CASSEDQVAGASQPQHF,TGTGCCAGCAGTGAAGATCAGGTTGCGGGGGCGAGCCAGCCCCAGCATTTT
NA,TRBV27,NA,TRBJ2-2,CASTPQVANTGELFF,TGTGCCAGCACCCCACAGGTAGCGAACACCGGGGAGCTGTTTTTT
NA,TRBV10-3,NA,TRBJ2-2,CAIGLGGNLGTGELFF,TGTGCCATCGGCCTTGGGGGGAATTTAGGGACCGGGGAGCTGTTTTTT
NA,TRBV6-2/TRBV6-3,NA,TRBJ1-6,CASSYFSPPSSPLHF,TGTGCCAGCAGTTACTTCTCCCCCCCGTCCTCACCCCTCCACTTT
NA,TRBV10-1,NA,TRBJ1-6,CASTGGENSPLHF,TGCGCCAGCACGGGGGGCGAGAATTCACCCCTCCACTTT
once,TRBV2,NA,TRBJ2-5,CATSGGQQETQYF,TGTGCCACCTCGGGAGGACAGCAAGAGACCCAGTACTTC
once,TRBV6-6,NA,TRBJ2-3,CASSPRVGDTQYF,TGTGCCAGCAGCCCCCGCGTTGGAGATACGCAGTATTTT
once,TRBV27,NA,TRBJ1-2,CASSPRLLNYGYTF,TGTGCCAGCAGTCCTCGGCTCCTTAACTATGGCTACACCTTC
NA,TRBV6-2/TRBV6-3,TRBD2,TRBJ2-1,CASSSAGGLHNEQFF,TGTGCCAGCAGTTCAGCGGGGGGGCTTCACAATGAGCAGTTCTTC
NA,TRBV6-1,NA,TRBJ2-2,CASSELNTGELFF,TGTGCCAGCAGTGAACTAAACACCGGGGAGCTGTTTTTT
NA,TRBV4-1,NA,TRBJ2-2,CASSQRSANTGELFF,TGCGCCAGCAGCCAGAGGTCCGCGAACACCGGGGAGCTGTTTTTT
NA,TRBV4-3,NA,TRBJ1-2,CASSQGGREGYGYTF,TGCGCCAGCAGCCAAGGAGGGCGGGAAGGGTATGGCTACACCTTC
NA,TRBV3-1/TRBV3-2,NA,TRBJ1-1,CASSLSMNTEAFF,TGTGCCAGCAGCCTCAGCATGAACACTGAAGCTTTCTTT
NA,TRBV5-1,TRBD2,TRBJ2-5,CASSLTGTGGSQETQYF,TGCGCCAGCAGCTTGACGGGAACGGGGGGTTCACAAGAGACCCAGTACTTC
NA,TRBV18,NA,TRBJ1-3,CASSPVGSGNTIYF,TGTGCCAGCTCACCGGTTGGGTCTGGAAACACCATATATTTT
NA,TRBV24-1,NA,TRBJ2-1,CATMLAGEQFF,TGTGCCACCATGTTGGCGGGTGAGCAGTTCTTC
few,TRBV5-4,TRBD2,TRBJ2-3,CASKGGGSTDTQYF,TGTGCCAGCAAGGGCGGGGGGAGTACAGATACGCAGTATTTT
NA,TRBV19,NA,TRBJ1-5,CASSLGFNQPQHF,TGTGCCAGTAGCCTCGGTTTCAATCAGCCCCAGCATTTT
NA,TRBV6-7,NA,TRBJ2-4,CASLTLRDRRAVAKNIQYF,TGTGCCAGCCTTACTCTTAGGGACCGTCGAGCAGTAGCCAAAAACATTCAGTACTTC
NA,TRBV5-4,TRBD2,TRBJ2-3,CASSLVSGAPDTQYF,TGTGCCAGCAGCTTGGTTAGCGGGGCCCCAGATACGCAGTATTTT
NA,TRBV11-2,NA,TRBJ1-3,CASSPQTPGRRGNTIYF,TGTGCCAGCAGCCCTCAAACACCGGGACGGCGGGGGAACACCATATATTTT
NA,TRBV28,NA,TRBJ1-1,CASISPDLLNTEAFF,TGTGCCAGCATTTCCCCGGACTTACTGAACACTGAAGCTTTCTTT
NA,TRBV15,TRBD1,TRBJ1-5,CATSRGRTGVGNQPQHF,TGTGCCACCAGCAGAGGCAGGACAGGGGTGGGCAATCAGCCCCAGCATTTT
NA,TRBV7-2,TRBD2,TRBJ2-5,CASSFGLAGGETQYF,TGTGCCAGCAGCTTCGGCCTAGCGGGGGGAGAGACCCAGTACTTC
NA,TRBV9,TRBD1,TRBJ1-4,CASSAQGGHNEKLFF,TGTGCCAGCAGCGCACAGGGGGGCCATAATGAAAAACTGTTTTTT
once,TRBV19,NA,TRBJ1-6,CASSRTVQTDSPLHF,TGTGCCAGTAGTAGGACGGTACAAACCGATTCACCCCTCCACTTT
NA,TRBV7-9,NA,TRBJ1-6,CASSLGGNPNSPLHF,TGTGCCAGCAGCTTAGGAGGGAATCCTAATTCACCCCTCCACTTT
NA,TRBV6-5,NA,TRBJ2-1,CASSYGTENEQFF,TGTGCCAGCAGTTACGGGACGGAGAATGAGCAGTTCTTC
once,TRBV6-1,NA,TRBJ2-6,CASSESGANVLTF,TGTGCCAGCAGTGAAAGCGGGGCCAACGTCCTGACTTTC
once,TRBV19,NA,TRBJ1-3,CASSVSVTLSGNTIYF,TGTGCCAGTAGCGTATCCGTAACCCTCTCTGGAAACACCATATATTTT
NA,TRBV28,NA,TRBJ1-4,CASSFESATNEKLFF,TGTGCCAGCAGTTTTGAGTCAGCAACTAATGAAAAACTGTTTTTT
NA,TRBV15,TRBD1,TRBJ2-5,CATSRDVQGQETQYF,TGTGCCACCAGCAGAGATGTACAGGGGCAAGAGACCCAGTACTTC
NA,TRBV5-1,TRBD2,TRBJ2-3,CASSLAVAGGTDTQYF,TGCGCCAGCAGCTTGGCCGTAGCGGGGGGCACAGATACGCAGTATTTT
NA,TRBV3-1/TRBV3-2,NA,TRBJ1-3,CASSQGPTYGNTIYF,TGTGCCAGCAGCCAAGGGCCGACCTATGGAAACACCATATATTTT
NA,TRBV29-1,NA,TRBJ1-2,CSVGTPPGGYTF,TGCAGCGTTGGCACACCCCCTGGGGGCTACACCTTC
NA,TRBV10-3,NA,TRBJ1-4,CAISPRGTNEKLFF,TGTGCCATCAGCCCCAGGGGTACTAATGAAAAACTGTTTTTT